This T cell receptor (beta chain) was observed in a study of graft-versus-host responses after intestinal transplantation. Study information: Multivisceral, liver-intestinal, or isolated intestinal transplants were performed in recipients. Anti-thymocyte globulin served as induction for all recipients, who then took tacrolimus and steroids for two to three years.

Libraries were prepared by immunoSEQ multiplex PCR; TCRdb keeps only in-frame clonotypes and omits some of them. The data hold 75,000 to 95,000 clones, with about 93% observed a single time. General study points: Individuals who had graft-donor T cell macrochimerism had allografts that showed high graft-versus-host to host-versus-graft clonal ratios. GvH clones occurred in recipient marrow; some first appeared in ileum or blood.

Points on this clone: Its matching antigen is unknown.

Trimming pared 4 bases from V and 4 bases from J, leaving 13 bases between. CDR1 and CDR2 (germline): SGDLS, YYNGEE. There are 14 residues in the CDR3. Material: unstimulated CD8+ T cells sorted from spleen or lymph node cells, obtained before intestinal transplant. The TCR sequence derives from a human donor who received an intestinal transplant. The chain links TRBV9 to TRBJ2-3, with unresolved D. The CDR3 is CASSNKSLPDTQYF. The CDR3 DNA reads TGTGCCAGCAGCAATAAGAGCCTCCCAGATACGCAGTATTTT.